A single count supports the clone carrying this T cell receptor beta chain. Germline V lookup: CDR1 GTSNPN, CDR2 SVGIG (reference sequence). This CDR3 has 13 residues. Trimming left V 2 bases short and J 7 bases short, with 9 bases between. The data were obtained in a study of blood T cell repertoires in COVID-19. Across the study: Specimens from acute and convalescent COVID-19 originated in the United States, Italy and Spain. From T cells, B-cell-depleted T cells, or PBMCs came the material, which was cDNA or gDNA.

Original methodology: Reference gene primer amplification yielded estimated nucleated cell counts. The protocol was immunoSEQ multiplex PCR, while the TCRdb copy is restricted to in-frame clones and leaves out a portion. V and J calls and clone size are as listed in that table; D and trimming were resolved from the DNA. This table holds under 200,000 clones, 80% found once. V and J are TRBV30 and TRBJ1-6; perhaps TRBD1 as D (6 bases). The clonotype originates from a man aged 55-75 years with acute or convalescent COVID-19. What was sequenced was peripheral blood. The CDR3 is CAWSYRVNSPLHF. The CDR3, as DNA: TGTGCCTGGAGTTACAGGGTAAATTCACCCCTCCACTTT.